The 17 T cell receptor beta chains reported below all come from one sample, sequenced in a study of T cell repertoires in cytomegalovirus infection. Via MiXCR, TCRdb re-called the reads, giving one row per CDR3 protein. Among 150,000 to 200,000 distinct CDR3 sequences, about 21% were seen once, and the ten largest hold less than 3.5%. The sample comprised PBMCs. The receptor set was obtained from a human donor in good health (CMV status not recorded). Some clones in this sample may be carry-over from other donors' samples.

This clonotype was counted ten times or more. The chain recombines TRBV7-2 with TRBJ2-1, with 7 bases fitting TRBD2. The CDR3 contains 13 residues. The junction had 5 bases not matched to a gene; V was cut back by 4 bases and J by 8 bases. Germline values: CDR1 SGHTA, CDR2 FQGNSA. CDR3 amino acids: CASSSLGGDEQFF. For the CDR3, the DNA is TGTGCCAGCAGCTCCCTGGGAGGGGATGAGCAGTTCTTC.

At least ten counts were recorded for this clonotype. This chain links TRBV7-6 with TRBJ2-1; D perhaps matches TRBD2 (6 bases). The V gene's germline CDR1 is SGHVS and CDR2 FNYEAQ. The CDR3 sequence is 16 residues long. Trimming pared 0 bases from V and 6 bases from J, leaving 15 bases between. The CDR3 nucleotides read TGTGCCAGCAGCTTAGCGGACCGGGGGAGACTCAATGAGCAGTTCTTC. It yields the protein CASSLADRGRLNEQFF.

Written as DNA, the CDR3 is TGCAGCGTTGAAGGGGAGGGGAACTATGGCTACACCTTC. The encoded protein is CSVEGEGNYGYTF. The chain employs TRBV29-1 and TRBJ1-2; perhaps TRBD1 as D (5 bases). In germline, CDR1 is SQVTM, CDR2 ANQGSEA. The CDR3 sequence is 13 residues long. V was pared by 1 base and J by 2 bases, with 8 bases between.

This clonotype turned up a few times. This sequence joins TRBV28 and TRBJ2-3; D unclear. The CDR3 spans 15 residues. Trimming took 1 base from V and 1 from J, leaving 9 bases between them. Germline-derived CDR1 and CDR2 are MDHEN and SYDVKM. CDR3 nucleotides: TGTGCCAGCAGTTTATTAGGAAAGGGCACAGATACGCAGTATTTT. Translating gives CASSLLGKGTDTQYF.

This clonotype was counted many times. This chain joins TRBV6-2 or TRBV6-3 and TRBJ1-5; D ambiguous. The CDR3 is made up of 12 amino acids. CDR1 MNHEY and CDR2 SVGEGT come from the germline V gene. Trimming removed 8 bases at V and 3 bases at J, with 8 bases between. CDR3 sequence: CASRGTNQPQHF. The CDR3 bases are TGTGCCAGCCGCGGCACCAATCAGCCCCAGCATTTT.

A few counts support this clonotype. The V call is TRBV7-2, the J call TRBJ2-7; D unresolved. CDR1 is SGHTA and CDR2 is FQGNSA in the germline V gene. Trimming cost V 1 base and J 0 bases, with 7 bases left between them. The CDR3 sequence is 14 residues long. CDR3 sequence (DNA): TGTGCCAGCAGCTTAGAGGTAGCCTCCTACGAGCAGTACTTC. Its protein is CASSLEVASYEQYF.

This clonotype was observed a few times. The chain recombines TRBV6-1 with TRBJ2-1; the D is unclear. The CDR3 is 12 residues long. Between the trimmed V and J ends, which lost 10 bases and 5 bases, there was a span of 12 bases. The germline V gene has CDR1 MNHNS and CDR2 SASEGT. The CDR3 here is CAIPIEHNEQFF. The CDR3 coding sequence is TGTGCCATCCCGATTGAGCACAATGAGCAGTTCTTC.

In the case of this clonotype: A much larger clone is a single base away; this may be a read error. The conserved final phenylalanine or tryptophan is absent from the CDR3, which likely points to a read error. The CDR3 sequence: CASSLIRLAGYNEQFL. The CDR3, as DNA: TGTGCCAGCAGCTTAATCCGGCTAGCGGGGTACAATGAGCAGTTCCTC. The chain uses TRBV7-9 and TRBJ2-1; 9 nucleotides align to TRBD2. The CDR3 extends over 16 amino acids. Germline V lookup: CDR1 SEHNR, CDR2 FQNEAQ (reference sequence). After removal of 2 bases from V and 4 bases from J, the junction contained 6 bases not matched to a gene.

The CDR3 is CASSLVNTDTQYF. The CDR3, as DNA: TGTGCCAGCAGCTTAGTGAACACAGATACGCAGTATTTT. This rearrangement joins TRBV7-2 to TRBJ2-3; the D is unclear. Trimming left V 1 base short and J 2 bases short, with 4 bases between. There are 13 residues in the CDR3. Germline loops: CDR1 SGHTA, CDR2 FQGNSA.

V is TRBV30 and J is TRBJ2-5; D may be TRBD1 (6 bases). The CDR3 loop spans 13 amino acids. Germline loops: CDR1 GTSNPN, CDR2 SVGIG (reference sequence). Trimming left V 2 bases short and J 2 bases short, with 9 bases between. In nucleotides, the CDR3 is TGTGCCTGGAGTACAGGGAGTCAAGAGACCCAGTACTTC. This gives the protein CAWSTGSQETQYF.

The rearrangement links TRBV15 to TRBJ2-5; 9 bases fit TRBD1. Germline V gene sequence: CDR1 LNHNV, CDR2 YYDKDF (reference sequence). V lost 0 bases to trimming and J lost 5 bases; unmatched junction nucleotides: 7. The CDR3 has 16 residues. CDR3 sequence (DNA): TGTGCCACCAGCAGAGATGTGGGACAGGGTCGGGAGACCCAGTACTTC. Its protein product is CATSRDVGQGRETQYF.

This clonotype was counted many times. The chain joins TRBV7-8 to TRBJ2-7; 8 bases map to TRBD2. The CDR3 is made up of 15 amino acids. The ends lost 5 bases at V and 5 bases at J; junction bases unmatched: 11. The germline V gene encodes CDR1 SGHVS and CDR2 FQNEAQ. CDR3 in amino acids: CASSERASGFDEQYF. The CDR3 DNA is TGTGCCAGCAGCGAAAGGGCTAGCGGGTTTGACGAGCAGTACTTC.

The sample holds a few counts of this clonotype. The chain couples TRBV28 to TRBJ2-2, with D possibly being TRBD2 (6 bases). CDR3 length: 14 residues. The germline gives CDR1 MDHEN, CDR2 SYDVKM. Between the trimmed V and J ends, which lost 7 bases and 0 bases, there was a span of 9 bases. Here the CDR3 DNA reads TGTGCCAGCACCCGGGACTCGAACACCGGGGAGCTGTTTTTT. This sequence encodes CASTRDSNTGELFF.

CDR3 bases: TGTGCCAGCAGCTCCTTGACTGTAACAGATACGCAGTATTTT. This translates into CASSSLTVTDTQYF. This chain uses TRBV7-3 with TRBJ2-3, with D unresolved. The germline CDR1 and CDR2 sequences are SGHTA and FQGTGA. The CDR3 length is 14 residues. Trimming stripped 4 bases from V and 3 bases from J, with 11 bases between.

CDR3 loop: CSARLTGGSFDEQYF. The CDR3 DNA reads as TGCAGTGCTAGATTGACAGGGGGCAGTTTCGACGAGCAGTACTTC. The chain has TRBV20-1 and TRBJ2-7; 10 nucleotides agree with TRBD1. The CDR3 contains 15 residues. V trimming: 2 bases; J trimming: 5 bases; junction bases outside the gene matches: 9. Germline CDR1 reads DFQATT; CDR2 reads SNEGSKA (reference sequence).

This chain joins TRBV4-2 and TRBJ1-1, with D hard to call. Trimming removed 4 bases from V and 1 base from J, with 13 bases in between. This CDR3 is 15 amino acids long. Germline CDR1 is LGHNA and CDR2 is YNFKEQ. CDR3: CASSRLGAENTEAFF. CDR3 nucleotide sequence: TGTGCCAGCAGCCGCCTAGGCGCCGAGAACACTGAAGCTTTCTTT.

This clonotype was recorded a few times. The gene calls are TRBV2 and TRBJ2-3, with 9 bases aligning to TRBD2. In germline, CDR1 is SNHLY, CDR2 FYNNEI. The CDR3 consists of 14 residues. Trimming at V came to 7 bases and at J to 0 bases, leaving 2 bases not matched to a gene. The CDR3 DNA is TGTGCCAGCAAAACTAGCGGGAGCACAGATACGCAGTATTTT. Its protein product is CASKTSGSTDTQYF.